This T cell receptor (beta chain) was sequenced for a study of control samples from healthy donors and cancer patients. The table came from immunoSEQ multiplex PCR; TCRdb's copy has only in-frame clones and leaves some out. The sample has about 130,000 clones, 85% to 95% seen once. The TCR sequence derives from a man over 45 with head and neck cancer. Sequenced input: PBMCs.

CDR3 DNA sequence: TGTGCCAGCAGCTTAGTGGACAGAGACTACGAGCAGTACTTC. It yields the protein CASSLVDRDYEQYF. The chain carries TRBV7-9 and TRBJ2-7; tentative D call: TRBD1 (6 bases). The CDR3 is 14 amino acids. The V gene's germline CDR1 is SEHNR and CDR2 FQNEAQ (reference sequence). Deletions cut 1 base from V and 3 bases from J, with 10 bases between.